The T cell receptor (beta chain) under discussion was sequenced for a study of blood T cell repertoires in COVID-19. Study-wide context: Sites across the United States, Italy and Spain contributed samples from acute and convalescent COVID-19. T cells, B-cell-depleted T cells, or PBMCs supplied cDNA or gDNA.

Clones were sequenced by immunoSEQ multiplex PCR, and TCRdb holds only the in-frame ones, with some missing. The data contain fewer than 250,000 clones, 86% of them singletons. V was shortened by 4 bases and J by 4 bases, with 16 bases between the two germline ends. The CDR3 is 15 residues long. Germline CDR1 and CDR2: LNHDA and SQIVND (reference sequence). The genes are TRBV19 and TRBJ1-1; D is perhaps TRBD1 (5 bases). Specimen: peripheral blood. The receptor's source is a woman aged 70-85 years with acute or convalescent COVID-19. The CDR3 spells CASSTPVRASTEAFF. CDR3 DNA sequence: TGTGCCAGTAGTACCCCGGTCAGGGCGAGCACTGAAGCTTTCTTT.